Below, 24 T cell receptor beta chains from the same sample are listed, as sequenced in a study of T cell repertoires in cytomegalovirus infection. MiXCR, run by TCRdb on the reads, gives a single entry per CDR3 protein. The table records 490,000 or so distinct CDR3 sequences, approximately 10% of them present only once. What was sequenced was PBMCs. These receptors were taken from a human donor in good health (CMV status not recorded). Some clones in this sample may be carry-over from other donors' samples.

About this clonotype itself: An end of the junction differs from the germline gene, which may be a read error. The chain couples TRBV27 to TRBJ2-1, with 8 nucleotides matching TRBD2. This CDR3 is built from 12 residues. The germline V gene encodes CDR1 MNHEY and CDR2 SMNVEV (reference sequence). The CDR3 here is CSSTMTGGEQFF. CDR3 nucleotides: TGTTCCAGCACCATGACGGGGGGGGAGCAGTTCTTC.

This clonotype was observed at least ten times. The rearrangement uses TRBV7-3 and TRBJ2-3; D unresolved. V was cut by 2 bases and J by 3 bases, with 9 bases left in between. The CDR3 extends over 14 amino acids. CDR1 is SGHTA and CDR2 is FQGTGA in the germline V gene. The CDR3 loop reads CASSLYSETDTQYF. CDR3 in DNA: TGTGCCAGCAGCTTATACAGCGAAACAGATACGCAGTATTTT.

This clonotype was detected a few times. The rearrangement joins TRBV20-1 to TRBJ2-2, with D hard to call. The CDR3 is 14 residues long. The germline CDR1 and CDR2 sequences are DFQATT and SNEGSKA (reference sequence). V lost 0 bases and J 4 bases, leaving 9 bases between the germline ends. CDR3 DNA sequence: TGCAGTGCTAGAGATAGCACATTCACCGGGGAGCTGTTTTTT. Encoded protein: CSARDSTFTGELFF.

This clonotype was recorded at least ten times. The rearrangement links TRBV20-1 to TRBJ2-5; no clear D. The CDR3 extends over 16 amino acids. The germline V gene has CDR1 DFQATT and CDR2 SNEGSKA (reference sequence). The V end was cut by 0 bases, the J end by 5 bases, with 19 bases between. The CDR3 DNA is TGCAGTGCTAGAGATCCTATAGGTCTTGAACCGGAGACCCAGTACTTC. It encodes CSARDPIGLEPETQYF.

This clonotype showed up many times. The CDR3 sequence is CASRFAGGTYNEQFF. CDR3 nucleotide sequence: TGTGCCAGCAGATTCGCAGGGGGTACCTACAATGAGCAGTTCTTC. The chain combines TRBV7-9 with TRBJ2-1; 7 positions agree with TRBD1. This CDR3 has 15 residues. The J segment lost 2 bases and the V segment lost 6 bases, leaving 7 bases of the junction unmatched. Germline CDR1 SEHNR, CDR2 FQNEAQ (reference sequence). The entire variable domain, with the rest obtained from reference TRBV7-9 and TRBJ2-1, is as follows: DTGVSQNPRHKITKRGQNVTFRCDPISEHNRLYWYRQTLGQGPEFLTYFQNEAQLEKSRLLSDRFSAERPKGSFSTLEIQRTEQGDSAMYLCASRFAGGTYNEQFFGPGTRLTVL.

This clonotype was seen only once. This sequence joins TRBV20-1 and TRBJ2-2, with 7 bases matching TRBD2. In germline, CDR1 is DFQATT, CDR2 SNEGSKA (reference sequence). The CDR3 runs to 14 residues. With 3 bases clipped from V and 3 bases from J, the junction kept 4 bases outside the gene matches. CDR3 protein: CSASLAAYTGELFF. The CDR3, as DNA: TGCAGTGCTAGTCTAGCGGCGTACACCGGGGAGCTGTTTTTT.

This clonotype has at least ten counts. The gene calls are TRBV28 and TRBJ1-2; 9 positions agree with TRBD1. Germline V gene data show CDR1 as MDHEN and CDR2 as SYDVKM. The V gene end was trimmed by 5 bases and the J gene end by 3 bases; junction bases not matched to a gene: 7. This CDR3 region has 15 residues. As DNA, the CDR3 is TGTGCCAGCAGTAGCCGGGGACAGGGTGACTATGGCTACACCTTC. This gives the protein CASSSRGQGDYGYTF.

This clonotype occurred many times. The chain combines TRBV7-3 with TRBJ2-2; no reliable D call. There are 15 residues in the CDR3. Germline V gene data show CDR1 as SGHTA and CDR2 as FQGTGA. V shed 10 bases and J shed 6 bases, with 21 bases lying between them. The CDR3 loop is CATPIKDPHSGELFF. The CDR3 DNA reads TGTGCCACCCCAATCAAGGATCCCCATTCCGGGGAGCTGTTTTTT.

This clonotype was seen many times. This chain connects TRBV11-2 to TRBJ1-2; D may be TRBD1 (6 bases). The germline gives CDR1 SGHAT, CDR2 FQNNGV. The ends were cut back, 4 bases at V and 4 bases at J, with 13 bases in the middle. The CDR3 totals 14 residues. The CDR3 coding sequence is TGTGCCAGCAGCTCATTTACAGGGAGCTATGGCTACACCTTC. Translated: CASSSFTGSYGYTF.

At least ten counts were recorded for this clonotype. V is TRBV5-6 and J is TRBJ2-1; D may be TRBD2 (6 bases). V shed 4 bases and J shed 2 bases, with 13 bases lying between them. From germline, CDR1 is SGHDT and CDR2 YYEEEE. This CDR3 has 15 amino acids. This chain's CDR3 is CASSPPSVAYNEQFF. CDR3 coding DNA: TGTGCCAGCAGCCCCCCTAGCGTTGCCTACAATGAGCAGTTCTTC.

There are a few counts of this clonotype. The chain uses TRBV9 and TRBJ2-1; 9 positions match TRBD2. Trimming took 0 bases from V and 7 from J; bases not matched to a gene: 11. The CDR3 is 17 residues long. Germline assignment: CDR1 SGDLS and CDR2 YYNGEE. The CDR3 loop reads CASSVEGSGGRANEQFF. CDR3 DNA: TGTGCCAGCAGCGTAGAAGGTAGTGGCGGGAGGGCAAATGAGCAGTTCTTC. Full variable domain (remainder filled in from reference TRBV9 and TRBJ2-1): DSGVTQTPKHLITATGQRVTLRCSPRSGDLSVYWYQQSLDQGLQFLIQYYNGEERAKGNILERFSAQQFPDLHSELNLSSLELGDSALYFCASSVEGSGGRANEQFFGPGTRLTVL.

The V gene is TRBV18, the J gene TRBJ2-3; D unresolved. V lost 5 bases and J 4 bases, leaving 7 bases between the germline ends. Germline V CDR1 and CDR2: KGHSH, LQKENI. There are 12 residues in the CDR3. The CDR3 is CASSKRSDTQYF. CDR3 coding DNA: TGTGCCAGCTCAAAGAGGTCAGATACGCAGTATTTT.

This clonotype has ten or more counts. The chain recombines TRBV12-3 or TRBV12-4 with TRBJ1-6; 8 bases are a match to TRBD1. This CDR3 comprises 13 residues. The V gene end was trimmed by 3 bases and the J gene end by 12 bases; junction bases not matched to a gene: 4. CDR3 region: CASSFAGGEPLHF. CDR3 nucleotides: TGTGCCAGCAGTTTTGCAGGGGGCGAACCCCTCCACTTT.

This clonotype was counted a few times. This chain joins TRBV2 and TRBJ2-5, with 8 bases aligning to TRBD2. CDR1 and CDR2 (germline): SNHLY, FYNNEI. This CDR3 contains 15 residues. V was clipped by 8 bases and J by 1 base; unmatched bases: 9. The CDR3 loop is CASARVAGGQETQYF. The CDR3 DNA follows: TGTGCCAGCGCCCGTGTGGCGGGGGGCCAAGAGACCCAGTACTTC.

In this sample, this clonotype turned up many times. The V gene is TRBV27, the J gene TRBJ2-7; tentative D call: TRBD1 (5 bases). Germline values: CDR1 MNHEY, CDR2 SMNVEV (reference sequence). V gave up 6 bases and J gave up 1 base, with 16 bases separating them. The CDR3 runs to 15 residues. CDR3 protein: CASRPDRDLSYEQYF. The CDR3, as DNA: TGTGCCAGCAGACCTGACAGAGACCTGTCCTACGAGCAGTACTTC.

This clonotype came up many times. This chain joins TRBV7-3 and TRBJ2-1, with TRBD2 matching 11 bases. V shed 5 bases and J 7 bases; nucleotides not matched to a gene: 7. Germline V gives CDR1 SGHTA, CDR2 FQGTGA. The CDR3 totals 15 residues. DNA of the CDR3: TGTGCCAGCAGCGACCCTAGCGGGGGGAGAAATGAGCAGTTCTTC. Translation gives CASSDPSGGRNEQFF.

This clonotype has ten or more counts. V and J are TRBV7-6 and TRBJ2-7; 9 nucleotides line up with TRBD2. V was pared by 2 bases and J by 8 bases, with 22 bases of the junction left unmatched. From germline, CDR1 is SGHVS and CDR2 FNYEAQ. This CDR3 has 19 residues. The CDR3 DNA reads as TGTGCCAGCAGCTTATCTTCAGGGGGGAATAGCGGGGGACCGAGGAAGCAGTACTTC. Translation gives CASSLSSGGNSGGPRKQYF.

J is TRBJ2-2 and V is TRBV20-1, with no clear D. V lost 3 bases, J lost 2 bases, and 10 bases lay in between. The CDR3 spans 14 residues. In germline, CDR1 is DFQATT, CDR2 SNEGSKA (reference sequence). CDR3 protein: CSASTRPNTGELFF. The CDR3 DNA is TGCAGTGCTAGTACGAGACCTAACACCGGGGAGCTGTTTTTT.

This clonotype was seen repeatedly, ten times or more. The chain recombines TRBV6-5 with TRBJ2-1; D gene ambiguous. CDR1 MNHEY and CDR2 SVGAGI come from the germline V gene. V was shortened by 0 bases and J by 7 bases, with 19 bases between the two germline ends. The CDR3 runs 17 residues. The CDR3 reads CASSYSGWDRAANEQFF. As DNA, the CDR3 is TGTGCCAGCAGTTACTCGGGGTGGGATCGCGCGGCAAATGAGCAGTTCTTC.

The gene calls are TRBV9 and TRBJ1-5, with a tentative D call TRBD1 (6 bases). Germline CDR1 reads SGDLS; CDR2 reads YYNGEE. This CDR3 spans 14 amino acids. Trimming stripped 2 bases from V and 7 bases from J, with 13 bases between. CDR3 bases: TGTGCCAGCAGCGTCGAAGGGGGGGGCCAGCCCCAGCATTTT. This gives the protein CASSVEGGGQPQHF.

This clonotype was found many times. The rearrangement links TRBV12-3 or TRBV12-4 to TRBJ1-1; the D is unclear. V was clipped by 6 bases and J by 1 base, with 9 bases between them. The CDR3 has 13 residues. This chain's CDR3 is CASSPRQNTEAFF. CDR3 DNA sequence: TGTGCCAGCAGCCCGAGACAGAACACTGAAGCTTTCTTT.

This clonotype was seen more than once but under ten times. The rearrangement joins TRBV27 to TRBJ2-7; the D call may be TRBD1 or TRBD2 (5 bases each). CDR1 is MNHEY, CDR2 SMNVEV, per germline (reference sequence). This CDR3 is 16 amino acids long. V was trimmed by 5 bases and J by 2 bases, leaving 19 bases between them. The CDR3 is CASSPAPGPGAYEQYF. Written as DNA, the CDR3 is TGTGCCAGCAGTCCCGCCCCGGGACCCGGGGCCTACGAGCAGTACTTC.

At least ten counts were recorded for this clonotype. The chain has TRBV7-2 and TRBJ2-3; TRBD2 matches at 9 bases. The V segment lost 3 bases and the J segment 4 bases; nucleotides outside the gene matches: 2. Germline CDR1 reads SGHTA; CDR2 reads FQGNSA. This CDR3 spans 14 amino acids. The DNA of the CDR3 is TGTGCCAGCAGCTTTAGCGGGGGAGCAGATACGCAGTATTTT. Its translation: CASSFSGGADTQYF.

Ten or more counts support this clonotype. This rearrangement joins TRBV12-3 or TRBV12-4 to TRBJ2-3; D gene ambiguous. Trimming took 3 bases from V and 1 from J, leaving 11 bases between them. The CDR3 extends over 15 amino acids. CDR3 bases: TGTGCCAGCAGTTTGGGTCAGCCCCGCACAGATACGCAGTATTTT. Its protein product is CASSLGQPRTDTQYF.